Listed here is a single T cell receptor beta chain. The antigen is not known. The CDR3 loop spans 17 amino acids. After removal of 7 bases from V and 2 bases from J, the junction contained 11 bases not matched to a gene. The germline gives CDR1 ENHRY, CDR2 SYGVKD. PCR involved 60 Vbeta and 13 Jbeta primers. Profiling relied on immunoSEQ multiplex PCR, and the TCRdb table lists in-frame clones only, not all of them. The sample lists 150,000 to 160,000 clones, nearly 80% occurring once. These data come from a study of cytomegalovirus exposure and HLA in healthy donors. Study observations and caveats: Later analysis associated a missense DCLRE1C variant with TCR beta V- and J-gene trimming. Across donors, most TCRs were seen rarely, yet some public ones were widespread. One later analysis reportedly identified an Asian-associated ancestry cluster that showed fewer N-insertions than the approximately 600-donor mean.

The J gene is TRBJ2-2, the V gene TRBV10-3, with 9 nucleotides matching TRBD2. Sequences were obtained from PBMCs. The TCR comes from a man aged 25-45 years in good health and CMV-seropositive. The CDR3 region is CAIKRSLAGSNTGELFF. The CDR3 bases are TGTGCCATCAAGCGGTCGCTAGCGGGAAGTAACACCGGGGAGCTGTTTTTT.